The rows below give T cell receptor beta chains drawn from one sample of a study of cytomegalovirus exposure and HLA in healthy donors. The repertoire was sequenced with immunoSEQ multiplex PCR; TCRdb's copy has only in-frame clones and lacks some. Of roughly 100,000 clones detected, 60% to 80% appear once; the ten largest clones hold roughly 15%. Sequenced: PBMCs. Receptors originate from a woman between 45 and 60 years old in good health and CMV-seropositive. Both conserved end residues are part of each CDR3. Fields, in order: D gene, V gene, clone size, J gene, CDR3 protein, CDR3 DNA. The D gene is left open where the match is weak. Clone size is shown for a subset of rows, as once, few, many or a class of expanded clone.

d_gene: TRBD2; v_gene: TRBV10-3; abundance: NA; j_gene: TRBJ2-5; CDR3aa: CAISESGTSGETQYF; CDR3nt: TGTGCCATCAGTGAGTCTGGGACTAGCGGAGAGACCCAGTACTTC
d_gene: NA; v_gene: TRBV11-1; abundance: NA; j_gene: TRBJ2-7; CDR3aa: CASSLWAGSEGYEQYF; CDR3nt: TGTGCCAGCAGCTTATGGGCCGGGAGTGAAGGCTACGAGCAGTACTTC
d_gene: TRBD1; v_gene: TRBV9; abundance: NA; j_gene: TRBJ2-1; CDR3aa: CASSPFRGRTNEQFF; CDR3nt: TGTGCCAGCAGCCCCTTCAGGGGGCGCACAAATGAGCAGTTCTTC
d_gene: TRBD2; v_gene: TRBV13; abundance: NA; j_gene: TRBJ2-3; CDR3aa: CASSSQLAGGADTQYF; CDR3nt: TGTGCCAGCAGCTCCCAGCTGGCGGGAGGAGCAGATACGCAGTATTTT
d_gene: TRBD1; v_gene: TRBV5-1; abundance: NA; j_gene: TRBJ1-1; CDR3aa: CASSYEPGQGSEAFF; CDR3nt: TGCGCCAGCAGCTACGAACCGGGACAGGGTAGTGAAGCTTTCTTT
d_gene: NA; v_gene: TRBV2; abundance: NA; j_gene: TRBJ1-4; CDR3aa: CASRLNRGRTTNEKLFF; CDR3nt: TGTGCCAGCAGGCTGAATCGGGGGAGAACAACTAATGAAAAACTGTTTTTT
d_gene: NA; v_gene: TRBV27; abundance: NA; j_gene: TRBJ2-7; CDR3aa: CASSLAQKRYEQYF; CDR3nt: TGTGCCAGCAGTTTGGCCCAAAAGAGGTACGAGCAGTACTTC
d_gene: TRBD2; v_gene: TRBV28; abundance: few; j_gene: TRBJ2-3; CDR3aa: CASNTEREVTLTQYF; CDR3nt: TGTGCCAGCAACACCGAGCGGGAGGTAACCCTTACGCAGTATTTT
d_gene: NA; v_gene: TRBV30; abundance: NA; j_gene: TRBJ1-4; CDR3aa: CAWSPRGGELFF; CDR3nt: TGTGCCTGGAGTCCCAGGGGAGGGGAACTGTTTTTT
d_gene: TRBD1; v_gene: TRBV15; abundance: NA; j_gene: TRBJ1-5; CDR3aa: CAVQGDRHQPQHF; CDR3nt: TGTGCCGTACAGGGGGACCGTCATCAGCCCCAGCATTTT
d_gene: TRBD2; v_gene: TRBV6-5; abundance: NA; j_gene: TRBJ2-7; CDR3aa: CASSTTSGVTYEQYF; CDR3nt: TGTGCCAGCAGCACGACTAGCGGGGTGACCTACGAGCAGTACTTC
d_gene: NA; v_gene: TRBV28; abundance: NA; j_gene: TRBJ1-5; CDR3aa: CASSSTQDPNQPQHF; CDR3nt: TGTGCCAGCAGTTCGACTCAAGATCCTAATCAGCCCCAGCATTTT
d_gene: NA; v_gene: TRBV29-1; abundance: NA; j_gene: TRBJ2-1; CDR3aa: CSVDIARYNEQFF; CDR3nt: TGCAGCGTTGATATAGCGCGGTACAATGAGCAGTTCTTC
d_gene: TRBD1; v_gene: TRBV7-3; abundance: NA; j_gene: TRBJ2-3; CDR3aa: CASSSRQGRTDTQYF; CDR3nt: TGTGCCAGCAGCTCCCGACAGGGAAGGACAGATACGCAGTATTTT
d_gene: NA; v_gene: TRBV28; abundance: once; j_gene: TRBJ1-1; CDR3aa: CASSSLHNEAFF; CDR3nt: TGTGCCAGCAGTTCTCTTCACAATGAAGCTTTCTTT
d_gene: NA; v_gene: TRBV5-8; abundance: NA; j_gene: TRBJ2-7; CDR3aa: CASSLILEGGDEQYF; CDR3nt: TGTGCCAGCAGCTTGATATTGGAGGGCGGCGACGAGCAGTACTTC
d_gene: TRBD2; v_gene: TRBV6-5; abundance: NA; j_gene: TRBJ2-7; CDR3aa: CASSYREAFYEQYF; CDR3nt: TGTGCCAGCAGTTACCGGGAGGCCTTCTACGAGCAGTACTTC
d_gene: NA; v_gene: TRBV12-5; abundance: NA; j_gene: TRBJ2-7; CDR3aa: CASGLVVEEQYF; CDR3nt: TGTGCTAGTGGTTTGGTAGTTGAGGAGCAGTACTTC
d_gene: TRBD1; v_gene: TRBV5-5; abundance: NA; j_gene: TRBJ2-1; CDR3aa: CASGGTGGWNEQFF; CDR3nt: TGTGCCAGCGGGGGGACAGGGGGGTGGAATGAGCAGTTCTTC
d_gene: NA; v_gene: TRBV4-1; abundance: once; j_gene: TRBJ2-7; CDR3aa: CASSQEGDWGEQYF; CDR3nt: TGCGCCAGCAGCCAAGAAGGGGATTGGGGCGAGCAGTACTTC
d_gene: NA; v_gene: TRBV6-5; abundance: NA; j_gene: TRBJ1-3; CDR3aa: CASRAAGSSGNTIYF; CDR3nt: TGTGCCAGCAGAGCGGCGGGGAGCTCTGGAAACACCATATATTTT
d_gene: TRBD2; v_gene: TRBV27; abundance: NA; j_gene: TRBJ2-3; CDR3aa: CASSFAGRATDTQYF; CDR3nt: TGTGCCAGCAGTTTTGCGGGGAGGGCGACAGATACGCAGTATTTT
d_gene: NA; v_gene: TRBV4-3; abundance: NA; j_gene: TRBJ1-4; CDR3aa: CASSQFLTTNEKLFF; CDR3nt: TGCGCCAGCAGCCAGTTCCTTACAACTAATGAAAAACTGTTTTTT
d_gene: NA; v_gene: TRBV11-1; abundance: NA; j_gene: TRBJ2-1; CDR3aa: CASSSGPEGNEQFF; CDR3nt: TGTGCCAGCAGCTCCGGCCCCGAGGGCAATGAGCAGTTCTTC
d_gene: NA; v_gene: TRBV10-3; abundance: NA; j_gene: TRBJ1-5; CDR3aa: CAISDQSNQPQHF; CDR3nt: TGTGCCATCAGTGACCAGAGCAATCAGCCCCAGCATTTT
d_gene: NA; v_gene: TRBV10-3; abundance: NA; j_gene: TRBJ1-1; CDR3aa: CAIREGVRPEAFF; CDR3nt: TGTGCCATCCGTGAAGGGGTTCGGCCTGAAGCTTTCTTT
d_gene: NA; v_gene: TRBV27; abundance: once; j_gene: TRBJ1-1; CDR3aa: CASSLSTGMNTEAFF; CDR3nt: TGTGCCAGCAGTTTATCTACGGGGATGAACACTGAAGCTTTCTTT